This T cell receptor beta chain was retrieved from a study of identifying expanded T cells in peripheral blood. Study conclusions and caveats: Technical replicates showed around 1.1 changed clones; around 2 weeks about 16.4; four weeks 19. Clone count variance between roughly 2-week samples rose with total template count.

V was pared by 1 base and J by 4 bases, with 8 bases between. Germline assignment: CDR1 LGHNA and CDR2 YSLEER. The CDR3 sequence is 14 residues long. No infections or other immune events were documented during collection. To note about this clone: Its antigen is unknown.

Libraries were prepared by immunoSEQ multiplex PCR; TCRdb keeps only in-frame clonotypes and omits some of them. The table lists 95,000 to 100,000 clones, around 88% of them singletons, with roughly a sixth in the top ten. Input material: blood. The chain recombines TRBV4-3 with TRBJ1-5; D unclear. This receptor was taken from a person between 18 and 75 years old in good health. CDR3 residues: CASSQGPGNQPQHF. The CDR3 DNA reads TGCGCCAGCAGCCAAGGCCCGGGGAATCAGCCCCAGCATTTT.